Listed here are 20 T cell receptor beta chains from one sample, sequenced in a study of cytomegalovirus exposure and HLA in healthy donors. Primers included in the PCR were 60 Vbeta and 13 Jbeta primers. Sequencing used immunoSEQ multiplex PCR; TCRdb keeps in-frame clones, though not all of them. The repertoire consists of some 130,000 clones, with about 74% occurring once and the leading ten covering over 3%. Input material: PBMCs. The receptors were sampled from a man between 35 and 55 years old in good health and CMV-seronegative.

The chain joins TRBV28 to TRBJ2-1; the match to TRBD1 covers 9 bases. The germline gives CDR1 MDHEN, CDR2 SYDVKM. Unmatched junction bases numbered 8, after V lost 7 bases and J lost 7 bases. This CDR3 spans 14 amino acids. As DNA, the CDR3 is TGTGCCAGCACCCGGACAGGGGTTTGGAATGAGCAGTTCTTC. This encodes CASTRTGVWNEQFF.

The chain carries TRBV5-4 and TRBJ2-1; perhaps TRBD1 as D (6 bases). Looked up from germline, CDR1 is SGHNT and CDR2 is YYREEE (reference sequence). The CDR3 is 15 residues long. The germline V and J ends were trimmed by 4 bases and 0 bases, with 11 bases remaining between them. The CDR3 is CASSQGPDSYNEQFF. The CDR3, as DNA: TGTGCCAGCAGCCAGGGGCCCGACTCCTACAATGAGCAGTTCTTC.

This chain joins TRBV19 and TRBJ2-1, with a weak D call TRBD2 (6 bases). The CDR3 is 13 amino acids. The ends were cut back, 5 bases at V and 4 bases at J, with 9 bases in the middle. Germline CDR1 is LNHDA and CDR2 is SQIVND (reference sequence). The CDR3 region is CASSHGGYNEQFF. CDR3 bases: TGTGCCAGTAGTCACGGGGGTTACAATGAGCAGTTCTTC.

The rearrangement links TRBV7-2 to TRBJ2-7; 9 bases line up with TRBD1. V shed 0 bases, J shed 6 bases, and the junction held 3 bases outside the gene matches. Looked up from germline, CDR1 is SGHTA and CDR2 is FQGNSA. The CDR3 loop spans 14 amino acids. The CDR3 DNA is TGTGCCAGCAGCTTAGCCGTGACAGGGGGCGAGCAGTACTTC. This sequence encodes CASSLAVTGGEQYF.

The table lists this clone with a count of one. This chain uses TRBV6-1 with TRBJ2-5, with 15 bases identical to TRBD2. Germline V gives CDR1 MNHNS, CDR2 SASEGT. J was trimmed by 6 bases and V by 2 bases; bases with no gene match: 7. This CDR3 region has 17 residues. The CDR3 is CASSEKTGTSGRQTQYF. CDR3 bases: TGTGCCAGCAGTGAAAAAACGGGGACTAGCGGGAGGCAGACCCAGTACTTC.

The chain has TRBV2 and TRBJ1-5; D remains unclear. The germline gives CDR1 SNHLY, CDR2 FYNNEI. The ends were cut back, 7 bases at V and 6 bases at J, with 19 bases in the middle. This CDR3 comprises 15 residues. CDR3 loop: CASNAEKLVGQPQHF. The CDR3 DNA reads TGTGCCAGCAATGCGGAGAAACTAGTAGGTCAGCCCCAGCATTTT.

This clone was recorded only once. The genes are TRBV19 and TRBJ1-5; 8 bases fit TRBD1. Germline CDR1 is LNHDA and CDR2 is SQIVND (reference sequence). The CDR3 runs 15 residues. The junction had 6 bases not matched to a gene; V was cut back by 3 bases and J by 5 bases. CDR3 DNA: TGTGCCAGTAGTATCCCCGGACAGGGCCATCAGCCCCAGCATTTT. Protein product: CASSIPGQGHQPQHF. Looking up the rest from reference TRBV19 and TRBJ1-5 gives the full variable domain: DGGITQSPKYLFRKEGQNVTLSCEQNLNHDAMYWYRQDPGQGLRLIYYSQIVNDFQKGDIAEGYSVSREKKESFPLTVTSAQKNPTAFYLCASSIPGQGHQPQHFGDGTRLSIL.

The chain is built from TRBV19 and TRBJ1-1; 10 bases fit TRBD1. The germline CDR1 and CDR2 sequences are LNHDA and SQIVND (reference sequence). The CDR3 runs to 16 residues. J gave up 5 bases and V 7 bases, and 13 bases lay outside the gene matches. The CDR3 sequence is CASTPPRQGARTEAFF. In DNA, the CDR3 is TGTGCCAGTACCCCCCCCCGACAGGGGGCGCGTACTGAAGCTTTCTTT.

This clone was seen a few times. The chain combines TRBV25-1 with TRBJ1-5; 7 bases map to TRBD1. The ends lost 1 base at V and 8 bases at J; junction bases unmatched: 8. The CDR3 extends over 15 amino acids. Germline values: CDR1 MGHDK, CDR2 SYGVNS. The CDR3 region is CASSESGRGFEPQHF. CDR3 nucleotide sequence: TGTGCCAGCAGTGAATCAGGCAGGGGGTTCGAGCCCCAGCATTTT.

In regard to this clone: Other DNA sequences from this sample encode an identical CDR3 as well. This chain connects TRBV30 to TRBJ2-5; 7 bases match TRBD1. Germline lookup yields CDR1 GTSNPN and CDR2 SVGIG (reference sequence). With V trimmed by 3 bases and J by 4 bases, 2 bases remained unmatched. The CDR3 sequence is 12 residues long. CDR3 bases: TGTGCCTGGAGCAGGGACAGAGAGACCCAGTACTTC. It specifies CAWSRDRETQYF.

This clone occurred a few times. The rearrangement links TRBV19 to TRBJ1-1; D possibly corresponds to TRBD1 (6 bases). Per germline, CDR1 LNHDA and CDR2 SQIVND (reference sequence). Trimming cost V 0 bases and J 9 bases, with 14 bases left between them. CDR3 length: 14 amino acids. The CDR3 region has the DNA TGTGCCAGTAGTATAGATCTGGGAACAGGGAAAGCTTTCTTT. Its translation is CASSIDLGTGKAFF.

This chain links TRBV7-3 with TRBJ1-1; TRBD1 aligns across 8 bases. CDR1 and CDR2 (germline): SGHTA, FQGTGA. Trimming cost V 5 bases and J 4 bases; bases outside gene matches: 6. CDR3 length: 14 residues. CDR3 DNA: TGTGCCAGCAGCGCTGCGACAGGGGTCACTGAAGCTTTCTTT. Its protein product is CASSAATGVTEAFF.

CDR3 DNA: TGTGCCAGTAGTATGTCAGCGGGGAGTTCCTACGAGCAGTACTTC. Amino acids: CASSMSAGSSYEQYF. The chain recombines TRBV19 with TRBJ2-7; TRBD2 agrees at 7 bases. The junction had 6 bases not matched to a gene; V was cut back by 3 bases and J by 1 base. Germline lookup yields CDR1 LNHDA and CDR2 SQIVND (reference sequence). The CDR3 length is 15 residues.

The rearrangement links TRBV25-1 to TRBJ2-3; 7 nucleotides line up with TRBD2. The germline gives CDR1 MGHDK, CDR2 SYGVNS. The CDR3 is 12 residues long. V gave up 6 bases and J gave up 4 bases; unmatched junction bases: 1. The CDR3 DNA is TGTGCCAGCAGAACTAGCGCAGATACGCAGTATTTT. This translates into CASRTSADTQYF.

The chain has TRBV19 and TRBJ2-7; 9 bases are a match to TRBD2. The J segment lost 3 bases and the V segment lost 5 bases, leaving 8 bases of the junction unmatched. The CDR3 spans 15 residues. Germline CDR1 LNHDA, CDR2 SQIVND (reference sequence). The CDR3 DNA reads TGTGCCAGTAGTCCCCTAGCGGGGAGGGGCTACGAGCAGTACTTC. This gives the protein CASSPLAGRGYEQYF.

The rearrangement joins TRBV5-1 to TRBJ2-1; perhaps TRBD2 as D (6 bases). Deletions cut 2 bases from V and 2 bases from J, with 14 bases between. This CDR3 contains 16 residues. Germline lookup yields CDR1 SGHRS and CDR2 YFSETQ. The CDR3 region has the DNA TGCGCCAGCAGCTTCGCCGGGACTCGGGCCTACAATGAGCAGTTCTTC. The encoded protein is CASSFAGTRAYNEQFF.

This clone was seen once. J is TRBJ2-2 and V is TRBV11-1; D is perhaps TRBD1 (5 bases). The ends were cut back, 5 bases at V and 3 bases at J, with 13 bases in the middle. Germline values: CDR1 SGHAT, CDR2 FQDESV (reference sequence). The CDR3 is 15 amino acids. CDR3 residues: CASSLRAGHTGELFF. The CDR3 coding sequence is TGTGCCAGCAGCCTACGGGCAGGGCACACCGGGGAGCTGTTTTTT.

This chain connects TRBV4-1 to TRBJ2-1; TRBD2 matches at 10 bases. This CDR3 spans 17 amino acids. V gave up 0 bases and J gave up 12 bases; unmatched junction bases: 14. In germline, CDR1 is MGHRA, CDR2 YSYEKL. CDR3 bases: TGCGCCAGCAGCCAAGAGAGCACTAGCGGGGCTTTGAGGGGGCAGTTCTTC. Translating gives CASSQESTSGALRGQFF.

Here the CDR3 DNA reads TGCGCCAGCAGCCAAGGCAGGGGGCCCCCAGATACGCAGTATTTT. It is translated as CASSQGRGPPDTQYF. V gene TRBV4-1 combines with J gene TRBJ2-3, with TRBD1 matching 8 bases. Germline CDR1 MGHRA, CDR2 YSYEKL. V trimming: 1 base; J trimming: 4 bases; junction bases outside the gene matches: 4. CDR3 length equals 15 residues.

This clone was found once. This rearrangement joins TRBV7-8 to TRBJ2-7; 14 nucleotides line up with TRBD2. Germline loops: CDR1 SGHVS, CDR2 FQNEAQ. V lost 7 bases and J lost 2; bases outside the gene matches: 19. The CDR3 length is 20 residues. The CDR3 DNA reads TGTGCCAGCAACCGAATACCCGGGACTAGCGGGGGTGGAGAAACCTACGAGCAGTACTTC. Encoded protein: CASNRIPGTSGGGETYEQYF.